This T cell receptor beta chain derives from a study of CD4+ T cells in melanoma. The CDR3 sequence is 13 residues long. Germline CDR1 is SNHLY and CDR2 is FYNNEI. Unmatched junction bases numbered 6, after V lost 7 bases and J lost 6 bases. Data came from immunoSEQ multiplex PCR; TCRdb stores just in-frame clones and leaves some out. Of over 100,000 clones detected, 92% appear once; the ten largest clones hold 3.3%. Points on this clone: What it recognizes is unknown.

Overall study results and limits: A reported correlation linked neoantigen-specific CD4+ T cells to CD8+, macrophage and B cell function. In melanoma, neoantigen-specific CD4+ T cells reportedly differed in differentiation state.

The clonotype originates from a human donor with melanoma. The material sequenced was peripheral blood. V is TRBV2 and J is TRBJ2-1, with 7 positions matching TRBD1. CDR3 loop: CASTRGLGNEQFF. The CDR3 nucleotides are TGTGCCAGCACAAGGGGGCTAGGCAATGAGCAGTTCTTC. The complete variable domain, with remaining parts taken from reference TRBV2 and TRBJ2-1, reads EPEVTQTPSHQVTQMGQEVILRCVPISNHLYFYWYRQILGQKVEFLVSFYNNEISEKSEIFDDQFSVERPDGSNFTLKIRSTKLEDSAMYFCASTRGLGNEQFFGPGTRLTVL.